The 3 T cell receptor beta chains below all came from one sample that was sequenced in a study of blood T cell repertoires in COVID-19. The repertoire was sequenced with immunoSEQ multiplex PCR; TCRdb's copy has only in-frame clones and lacks some. Of about 410,000 clones listed, 70% to 90% are singletons. The sequenced sample was peripheral blood. These receptors were taken from a woman aged 40 to 50 with COVID-19, enrolled during active disease.

The chain recombines TRBV6-5 with TRBJ2-1, with 9 bases matching TRBD2. The CDR3 length is 14 residues. Germline trimming cut 6 bases from V and 9 bases from J; bases unmatched to any gene: 9. From germline, CDR1 is MNHEY and CDR2 SVGAGI. CDR3 sequence (DNA): TGTGCCAGCAGAGGAGGCGGGGGGGCCTTTGAGCAGTTCTTC. Protein sequence: CASRGGGGAFEQFF.

The chain recombines TRBV5-1 with TRBJ2-5; tentative D call: TRBD1 (5 bases). The CDR3 consists of 14 residues. V lost 2 bases and J 4 bases, leaving 12 bases between the germline ends. The germline gives CDR1 SGHRS, CDR2 YFSETQ. Written as DNA, the CDR3 is TGCGCCAGCAGCTTTTATGGGGCAGGAGAGACCCAGTACTTC. Its translation: CASSFYGAGETQYF.

This clone was recorded only once. The J gene is TRBJ1-1, the V gene TRBV19, with a possible D match to TRBD1 (6 bases). The CDR3 loop spans 14 amino acids. Trimming stripped 7 bases from V and 11 bases from J, with 23 bases between. The germline gives CDR1 LNHDA, CDR2 SQIVND (reference sequence). CDR3 nucleotides: TGTGCCAGTACCCCCCGCGGACAGCCTAGGGATGCTTTCTTT. Protein sequence: CASTPRGQPRDAFF. The full variable domain, completed using reference TRBV19 and TRBJ1-1, is DGGITQSPKYLFRKEGQNVTLSCEQNLNHDAMYWYRQDPGQGLRLIYYSQIVNDFQKGDIAEGYSVSREKKESFPLTVTSAQKNPTAFYLCASTPRGQPRDAFFGQGTRLTVV.